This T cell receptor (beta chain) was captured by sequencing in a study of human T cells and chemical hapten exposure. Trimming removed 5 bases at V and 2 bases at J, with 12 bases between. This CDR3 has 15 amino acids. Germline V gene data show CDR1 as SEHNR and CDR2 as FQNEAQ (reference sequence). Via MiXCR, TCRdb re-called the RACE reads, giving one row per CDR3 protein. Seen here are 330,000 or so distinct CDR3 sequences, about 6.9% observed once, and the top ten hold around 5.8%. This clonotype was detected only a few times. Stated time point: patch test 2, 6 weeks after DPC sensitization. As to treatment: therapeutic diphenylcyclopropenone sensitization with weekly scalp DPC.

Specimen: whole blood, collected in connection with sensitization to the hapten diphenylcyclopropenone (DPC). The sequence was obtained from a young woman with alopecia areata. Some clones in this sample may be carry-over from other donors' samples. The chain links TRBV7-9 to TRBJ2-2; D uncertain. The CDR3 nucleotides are TGTGCCAGCAGCCAGCATGCTCTCAACACCGGGGAGCTGTTTTTT. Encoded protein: CASSQHALNTGELFF.